This T cell receptor (beta chain) was identified during a study of T cell responses to AZD1222 COVID-19 vaccine. Whole-study findings and limits: Scientists sampled the repertoires only once the peak T cell response had passed. Reportedly, nearly half the spike-specific TCRs target unmutated variant regions.

As to this clone: Its antigen is as yet unknown.

The length of the CDR3 is 18 residues. V dropped 5 bases and J dropped 7; count of bases not matched to a gene: 20. In germline, CDR1 is MDHEN, CDR2 SYDVKM. Data came from immunoSEQ multiplex PCR; TCRdb stores just in-frame clones and leaves some out. The sample records some 88,000 clones, 92% being singletons. Here the sequenced sample was peripheral blood, taken on day 0 of AZD1222 vaccination. This chain connects TRBV28 to TRBJ2-1; 7 bases align to TRBD1. The sequence was obtained from an adult in good health. The CDR3 bases are TGTGCCAGCAGTACCATAGGGGGAGCCGGGACAGCCATGAATGAGCAGTTCTTC. Protein product: CASSTIGGAGTAMNEQFF.